The 12 T cell receptor beta chains in this list originate from one sample, sequenced in a study of blood T cell repertoires in COVID-19. The data were produced by immunoSEQ multiplex PCR, yet TCRdb's version contains in-frame clones alone and is incomplete. The sample yields around 160,000 clones, 88% seen once. Sequenced input: peripheral blood. All receptors derive from a human donor in a cohort sampled during active COVID-19.

V gene TRBV23-1 combines with J gene TRBJ1-3, with 7 bases lining up with TRBD1. TRBV23-1 belongs to the ORF category, with a function that is uncertain. With V trimmed by 9 bases and J by 0 bases, 8 bases remained unmatched. The CDR3 totals 15 residues. DNA for the CDR3: TGCGCCAGAAGACAGGGCCCTTACTCTGGAAACACCATATATTTT. It codes for CARRQGPYSGNTIYF.

This clone was detected once. The V and J genes are TRBV7-9 and TRBJ1-2, with D uncertain. This CDR3 comprises 16 residues. From germline, CDR1 is SEHNR and CDR2 FQNEAQ (reference sequence). V was shortened by 0 bases and J by 4 bases, with 15 bases between the two germline ends. Here the CDR3 reads CASSLAVRVSGYGYTF. CDR3 DNA: TGTGCCAGCAGCTTAGCGGTTCGGGTCTCTGGCTATGGCTACACCTTC. Using reference TRBV7-9 and TRBJ1-2 for the parts outside the CDR3, the full variable domain is DTGVSQNPRHKITKRGQNVTFRCDPISEHNRLYWYRQTLGQGPEFLTYFQNEAQLEKSRLLSDRFSAERPKGSFSTLEIQRTEQGDSAMYLCASSLAVRVSGYGYTFGSGTRLTVV.

The rearrangement joins TRBV5-1 to TRBJ2-3; 13 nucleotides align to TRBD2. The CDR3 is 16 amino acids. The germline V gene has CDR1 SGHRS and CDR2 YFSETQ. J was trimmed by 4 bases and V by 0 bases; bases with no gene match: 2. In DNA, the CDR3 is TGCGCCAGCAGCTTGGTACTAGCGGGGGGGCCAGATACGCAGTATTTT. This translates into CASSLVLAGGPDTQYF.

This chain connects TRBV28 to TRBJ2-2, with 8 bases fitting TRBD1. CDR1 is MDHEN and CDR2 is SYDVKM in the germline V gene. This CDR3 has 15 residues. V lost 6 bases and J lost 3; bases outside the gene matches: 6. The CDR3 loop is CASSRTGWDTGELFF. For the CDR3, the DNA is TGTGCCAGCAGCCGGACAGGGTGGGACACCGGGGAGCTGTTTTTT.

The genes are TRBV28 and TRBJ2-5, with 7 bases matching TRBD2. V lost 6 bases to trimming and J lost 5 bases; unmatched junction nucleotides: 18. Germline CDR1 MDHEN, CDR2 SYDVKM. The CDR3 covers 17 residues. CDR3: CASRAAIAREGRETQYF. As DNA, the CDR3 is TGTGCCAGCAGGGCAGCCATCGCGAGGGAGGGCCGGGAGACCCAGTACTTC.

This clone was observed a handful of times. The rearrangement joins TRBV7-9 to TRBJ1-2; 7 nucleotides align to TRBD1. Germline CDR1 and CDR2: SEHNR and FQNEAQ (reference sequence). Trimming cost V 4 bases and J 5 bases; bases outside gene matches: 4. The CDR3 has 13 residues. The CDR3 protein is CASSSGQIYGYTF. The CDR3 DNA reads TGTGCCAGCAGCTCGGGACAGATATATGGCTACACCTTC.

The chain uses TRBV5-1 and TRBJ2-5, with TRBD1 matching 8 bases. CDR3 size: 15 residues. J gave up 4 bases and V 1 base, and 6 bases lay outside the gene matches. From germline, CDR1 is SGHRS and CDR2 YFSETQ. The CDR3 loop reads CASSLRTGGRETQYF. The DNA for the CDR3 is TGCGCCAGCAGCTTGCGTACAGGGGGTAGAGAGACCCAGTACTTC.

This rearrangement joins TRBV6-5 to TRBJ2-5; 8 nucleotides line up with TRBD2. Germline V lookup: CDR1 MNHEY, CDR2 SVGAGI. Trimming took 10 bases from V and 5 from J; bases not matched to a gene: 12. CDR3 size: 14 residues. In DNA, the CDR3 is TGTGCCACCTACCAGCGGGAGATGGGGGAGACCCAGTACTTC. Protein: CATYQREMGETQYF.

The rearrangement joins TRBV18 to TRBJ2-7, with 16 positions matching TRBD2. V trimming: 3 bases; J trimming: 3 bases; junction bases outside the gene matches: 2. The CDR3 is made up of 16 amino acids. Per the germline V gene, CDR1 is KGHSH and CDR2 is LQKENI. Here the CDR3 reads CASSPGLAGGFYEQYF. For the CDR3, the DNA is TGTGCCAGCTCACCGGGACTAGCGGGAGGGTTCTACGAGCAGTACTTC.

The chain combines TRBV6-1 with TRBJ2-7; D might be TRBD2 (5 bases). The germline V and J ends were trimmed by 2 bases and 6 bases, with 11 bases remaining between them. CDR3 length: 13 residues. CDR1 MNHNS and CDR2 SASEGT come from the germline V gene. The CDR3 bases are TGTGCCAGCAGTGAATTAGGCAGCGGCGAGCAGTACTTC. Protein product: CASSELGSGEQYF.

The CDR3 loop is CASSFYRDNQETQYF. The CDR3 DNA reads as TGTGCCAGCAGCTTCTACCGGGACAACCAAGAGACCCAGTACTTC. The chain recombines TRBV5-6 with TRBJ2-5, with TRBD1 as a possible D gene (6 bases). This CDR3 contains 15 residues. Germline V CDR1 and CDR2: SGHDT, YYEEEE. The V end was cut by 2 bases, the J end by 0 bases, with 11 bases between. Complete variable domain (other parts from reference TRBV5-6 and TRBJ2-5): DAGVTQSPTHLIKTRGQQVTLRCSPKSGHDTVSWYQQALGQGPQFIFQYYEEEERQRGNFPDRFSGHQFPNYSSELNVNALLLGDSALYLCASSFYRDNQETQYFGPGTRLLVL.

The chain is built from TRBV6-2 or TRBV6-3 and TRBJ2-7; tentative D call: TRBD1 (6 bases). Germline CDR1 MNHEY, CDR2 SVGEGT. The CDR3 totals 16 residues. The germline V and J ends were trimmed by 2 bases and 2 bases, with 16 bases remaining between them. The CDR3 sequence is CASSYSDRSRPYEQYF. As DNA, the CDR3 is TGTGCCAGCAGTTACAGTGACAGGTCCCGACCCTACGAGCAGTACTTC.